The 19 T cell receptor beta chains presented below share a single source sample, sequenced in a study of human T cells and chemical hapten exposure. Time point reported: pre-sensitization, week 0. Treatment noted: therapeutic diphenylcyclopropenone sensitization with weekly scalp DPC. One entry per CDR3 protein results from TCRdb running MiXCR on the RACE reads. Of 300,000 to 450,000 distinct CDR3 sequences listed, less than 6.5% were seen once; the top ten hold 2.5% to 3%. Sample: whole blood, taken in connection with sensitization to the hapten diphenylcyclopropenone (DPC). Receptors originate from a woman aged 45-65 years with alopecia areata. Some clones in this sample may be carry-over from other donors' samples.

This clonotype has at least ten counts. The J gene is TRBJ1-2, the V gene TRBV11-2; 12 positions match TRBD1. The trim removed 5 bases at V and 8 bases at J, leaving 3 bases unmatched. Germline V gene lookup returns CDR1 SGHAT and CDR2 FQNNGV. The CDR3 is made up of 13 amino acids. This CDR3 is CASSRDRGRGYTF. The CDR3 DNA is TGTGCCAGCAGCCGGGACAGGGGGCGAGGCTACACCTTC.

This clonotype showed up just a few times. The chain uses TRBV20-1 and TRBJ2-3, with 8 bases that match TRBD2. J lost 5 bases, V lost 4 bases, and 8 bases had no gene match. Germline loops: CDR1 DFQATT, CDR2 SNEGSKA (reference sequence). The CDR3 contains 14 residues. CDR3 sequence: CSATQGLGVDTQYF. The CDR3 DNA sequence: TGCAGTGCTACACAGGGACTAGGGGTAGATACGCAGTATTTT.

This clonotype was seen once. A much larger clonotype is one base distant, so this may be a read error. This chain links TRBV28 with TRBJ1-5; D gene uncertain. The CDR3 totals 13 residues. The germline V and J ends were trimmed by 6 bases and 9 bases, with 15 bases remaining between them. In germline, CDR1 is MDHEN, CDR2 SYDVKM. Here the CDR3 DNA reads TGTGCCAGCAGCCCGGACGGTCGAGTGCCCCAGCATTTT. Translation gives CASSPDGRVPQHF.

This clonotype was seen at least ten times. The CDR3 bases are TGTGCCAGCAGCTTGACAGGGGAGAACACTGAAGCTTTCTTT. This translates into CASSLTGENTEAFF. The chain carries TRBV7-8 and TRBJ1-1, with 8 bases identical to TRBD1. The V gene end was trimmed by 3 bases and the J gene end by 1 base; junction bases not matched to a gene: 1. CDR3 length equals 14 residues. The germline CDR1 and CDR2 sequences are SGHVS and FQNEAQ.

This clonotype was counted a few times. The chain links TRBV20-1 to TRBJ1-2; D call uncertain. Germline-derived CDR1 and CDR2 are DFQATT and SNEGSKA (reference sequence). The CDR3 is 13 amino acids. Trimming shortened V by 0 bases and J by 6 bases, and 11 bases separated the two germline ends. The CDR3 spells CSARDLGIDGYTF. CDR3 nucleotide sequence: TGCAGTGCTAGAGATCTGGGAATCGATGGCTACACCTTC.

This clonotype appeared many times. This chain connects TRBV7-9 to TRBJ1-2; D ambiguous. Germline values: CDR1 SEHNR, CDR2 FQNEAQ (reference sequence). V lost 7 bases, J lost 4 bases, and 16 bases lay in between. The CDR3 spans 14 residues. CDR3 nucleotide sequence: TGTGCCAGCACGCTCCCTGAGAAGCTCTATGGCTACACCTTC. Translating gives CASTLPEKLYGYTF.

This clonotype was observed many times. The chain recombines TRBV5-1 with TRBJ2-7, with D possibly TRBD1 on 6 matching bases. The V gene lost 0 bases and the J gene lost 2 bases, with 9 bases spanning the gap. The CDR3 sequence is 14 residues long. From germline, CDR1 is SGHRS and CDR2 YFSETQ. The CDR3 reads CASSLGGTPYEQYF. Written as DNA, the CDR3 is TGCGCCAGCAGCTTGGGAGGGACACCCTACGAGCAGTACTTC.

CDR3 sequence reads: CASKVGGTPLHF. Here the CDR3 DNA reads TGTGCCAGCAAGGTCGGGGGGACACCCCTCCACTTT. The chain joins TRBV12-3 or TRBV12-4 to TRBJ1-6; possibly TRBD1 for D (5 bases). The CDR3 runs 12 residues. V lost 7 bases to trimming and J lost 11 bases, with 12 bases between them.

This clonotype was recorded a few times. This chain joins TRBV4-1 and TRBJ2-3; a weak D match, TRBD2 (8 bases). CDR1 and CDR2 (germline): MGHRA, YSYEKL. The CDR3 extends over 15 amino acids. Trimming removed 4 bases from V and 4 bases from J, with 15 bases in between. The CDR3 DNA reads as TGCGCCAGCAGCCCAGGGGGACTAGAATCAGATACGCAGTATTTT. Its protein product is CASSPGGLESDTQYF.

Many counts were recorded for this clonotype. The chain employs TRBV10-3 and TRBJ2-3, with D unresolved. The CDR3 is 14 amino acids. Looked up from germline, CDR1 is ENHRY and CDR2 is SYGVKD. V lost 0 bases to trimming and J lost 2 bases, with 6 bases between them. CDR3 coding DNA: TGTGCCATCAGTGAGTCGAAGACCACAGATACGCAGTATTTT. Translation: CAISESKTTDTQYF.

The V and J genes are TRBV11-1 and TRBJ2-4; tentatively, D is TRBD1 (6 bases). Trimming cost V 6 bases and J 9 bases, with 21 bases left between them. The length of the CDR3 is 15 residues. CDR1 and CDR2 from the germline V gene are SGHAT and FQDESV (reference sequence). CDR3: CASRGHRGEEGIQYF. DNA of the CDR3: TGTGCCAGCAGGGGACACCGGGGCGAGGAAGGCATTCAGTACTTC.

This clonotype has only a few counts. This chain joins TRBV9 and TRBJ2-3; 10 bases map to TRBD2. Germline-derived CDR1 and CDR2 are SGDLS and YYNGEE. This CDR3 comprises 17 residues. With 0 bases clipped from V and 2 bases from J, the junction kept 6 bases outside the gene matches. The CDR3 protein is CASSVDPSGGLTDTQYF. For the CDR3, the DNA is TGTGCCAGCAGCGTAGACCCTAGCGGGGGCCTCACAGATACGCAGTATTTT.

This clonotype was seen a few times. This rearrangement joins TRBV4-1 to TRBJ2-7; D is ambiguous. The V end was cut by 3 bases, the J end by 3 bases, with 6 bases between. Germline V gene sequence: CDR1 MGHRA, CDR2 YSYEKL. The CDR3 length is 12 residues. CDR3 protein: CASSHQNYEQYF. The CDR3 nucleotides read TGCGCCAGCAGCCATCAGAACTACGAGCAGTACTTC.

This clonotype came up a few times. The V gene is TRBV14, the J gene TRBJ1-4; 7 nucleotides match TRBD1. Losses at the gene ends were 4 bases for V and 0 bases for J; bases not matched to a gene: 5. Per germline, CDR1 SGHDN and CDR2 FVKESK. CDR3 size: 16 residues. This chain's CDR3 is CASSRNTGATNEKLFF. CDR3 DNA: TGTGCCAGCAGCCGCAACACAGGGGCAACTAATGAAAAACTGTTTTTT.

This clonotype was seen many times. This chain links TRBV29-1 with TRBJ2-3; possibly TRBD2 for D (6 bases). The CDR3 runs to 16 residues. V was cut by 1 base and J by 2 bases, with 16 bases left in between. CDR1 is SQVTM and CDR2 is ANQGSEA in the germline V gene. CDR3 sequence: CSVEAGLSPVTDTQYF. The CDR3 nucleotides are TGCAGCGTTGAAGCGGGACTCTCCCCGGTCACAGATACGCAGTATTTT.

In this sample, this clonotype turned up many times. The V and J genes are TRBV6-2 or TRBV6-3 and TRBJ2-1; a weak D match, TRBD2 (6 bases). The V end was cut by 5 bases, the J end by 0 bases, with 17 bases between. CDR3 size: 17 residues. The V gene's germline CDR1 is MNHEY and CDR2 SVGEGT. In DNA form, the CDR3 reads TGTGCCAGCAGTCACCGACTAGGGGCCAGCTCCTACAATGAGCAGTTCTTC. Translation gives CASSHRLGASSYNEQFF.

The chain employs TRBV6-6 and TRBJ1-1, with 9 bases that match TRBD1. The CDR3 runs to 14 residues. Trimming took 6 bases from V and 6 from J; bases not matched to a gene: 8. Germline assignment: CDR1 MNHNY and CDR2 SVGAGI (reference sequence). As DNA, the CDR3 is TGTGCCAGCAGGATACAGGGGGCGGTCGCTGAAGCTTTCTTT. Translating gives CASRIQGAVAEAFF.

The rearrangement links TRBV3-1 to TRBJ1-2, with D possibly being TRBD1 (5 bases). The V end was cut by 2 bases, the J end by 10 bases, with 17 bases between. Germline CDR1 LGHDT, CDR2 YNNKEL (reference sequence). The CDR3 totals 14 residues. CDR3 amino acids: CASSQRGRQGYYTF. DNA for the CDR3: TGTGCCAGCAGCCAACGGGGGAGGCAGGGATACTACACCTTC.

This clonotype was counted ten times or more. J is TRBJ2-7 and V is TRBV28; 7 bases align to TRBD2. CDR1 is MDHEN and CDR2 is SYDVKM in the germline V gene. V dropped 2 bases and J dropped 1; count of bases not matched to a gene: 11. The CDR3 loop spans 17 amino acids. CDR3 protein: CASSLGRARLSSYEQYF. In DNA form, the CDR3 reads TGTGCCAGCAGTTTAGGGAGGGCGAGGCTGTCATCCTACGAGCAGTACTTC.